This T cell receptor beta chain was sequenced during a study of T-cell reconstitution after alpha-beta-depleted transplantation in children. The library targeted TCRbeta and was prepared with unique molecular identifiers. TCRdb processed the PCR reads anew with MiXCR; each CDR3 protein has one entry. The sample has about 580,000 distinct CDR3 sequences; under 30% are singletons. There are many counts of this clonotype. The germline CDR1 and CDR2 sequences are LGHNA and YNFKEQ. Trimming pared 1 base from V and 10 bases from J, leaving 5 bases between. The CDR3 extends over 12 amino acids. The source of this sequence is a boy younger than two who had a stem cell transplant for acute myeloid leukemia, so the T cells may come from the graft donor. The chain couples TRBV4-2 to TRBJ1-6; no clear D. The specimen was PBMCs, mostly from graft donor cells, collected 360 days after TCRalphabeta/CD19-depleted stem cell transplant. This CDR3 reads CASSQGRSPLHF. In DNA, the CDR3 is TGTGCCAGCAGCCAAGGAAGGTCACCCCTCCACTTT.